A single sample gave rise to the 28 T cell receptor beta chains below, sequenced in a study of T cell responses to AZD1222 COVID-19 vaccine. TCRdb's table, derived via immunoSEQ multiplex PCR, lists solely in-frame clones and lacks some. The repertoire includes 110,000 or so clones, around 84% of them detected once, and 15% to 20% sits in the top ten. Sequencing used peripheral blood, obtained 28 days after the second AZD1222 dose. These receptors were taken from an adult who received the AZD1222 COVID-19 vaccine.

The chain joins TRBV10-3 to TRBJ2-7; 9 nucleotides line up with TRBD2. The CDR3 length is 14 residues. Trimming cost V 7 bases and J 7 bases; bases outside gene matches: 11. The germline V gene has CDR1 ENHRY and CDR2 SYGVKD. The DNA for the CDR3 is TGTGCCATCACGGCTAGCGGGGCTATAGGGGAGCAGTACTTC. Translation gives CAITASGAIGEQYF.

The table lists this clone with a count of one. This chain joins TRBV2 and TRBJ1-2; 8 bases align to TRBD1. CDR3 size: 14 residues. Germline loops: CDR1 SNHLY, CDR2 FYNNEI. V shed 4 bases, J shed 8 bases, and the junction held 9 bases outside the gene matches. DNA for the CDR3: TGTGCCAGCAGTGGTCAGGACAGGGTGAGCGGCTACACCTTC. It yields the protein CASSGQDRVSGYTF.

V gene TRBV6-5 combines with J gene TRBJ1-4; D gene ambiguous. The CDR3 runs to 14 residues. Trimming left V 7 bases short and J 8 bases short, with 17 bases between. Germline V lookup: CDR1 MNHEY, CDR2 SVGAGI. In nucleotides, the CDR3 is TGTGCCAGCATTGGGCGAGCCTTCGGGGAAAAACTGTTTTTT. This translates into CASIGRAFGEKLFF.

The chain employs TRBV5-5 and TRBJ2-7; possible D gene TRBD1, 6 bases. This CDR3 is built from 15 residues. V lost 4 bases and J 4 bases, leaving 18 bases between the germline ends. Germline V gene lookup returns CDR1 SGHKS and CDR2 YYEKEE (reference sequence). This CDR3 reads CASSVGDILSYEQYF. The DNA for the CDR3 is TGTGCCAGCAGCGTAGGGGACATTCTCTCGTACGAGCAGTACTTC.

The CDR3 nucleotides are TGCGCCAGCAGAGACGTTGAAGCTTTCTTT. Translating gives CASRDVEAFF. The rearrangement links TRBV23-1 to TRBJ1-1; D unresolved. TRBV23-1 is known as an ORF, though its function is uncertain. This CDR3 is 10 amino acids long. Trimming left V 6 bases short and J 7 bases short, with 6 bases between.

The V call is TRBV7-2, the J call TRBJ2-6; D gene unclear. The V gene lost 5 bases and the J gene lost 4 bases, with 6 bases spanning the gap. The germline V gene has CDR1 SGHTA and CDR2 FQGNSA. This CDR3 contains 13 residues. The CDR3 spells CASSTSGANVLTF. The CDR3 DNA is TGTGCCAGCAGCACATCGGGGGCCAACGTCCTGACTTTC.

The chain carries TRBV24-1 and TRBJ2-1; the match to TRBD2 covers 7 bases. The germline gives CDR1 KGHDR, CDR2 SFDVKD. This CDR3 spans 20 amino acids. V shed 4 bases and J 4 bases; nucleotides not matched to a gene: 21. The CDR3 region is CATSEKTVPDSGGSYNEQFF. CDR3 DNA sequence: TGTGCCACCAGTGAGAAGACAGTGCCGGACTCGGGAGGTTCTTACAATGAGCAGTTCTTC.

The rearrangement uses TRBV12-5 and TRBJ2-3; D is perhaps TRBD2 (6 bases). Between the trimmed V and J ends, which lost 6 bases and 0 bases, there was a span of 16 bases. The CDR3 sequence is 16 residues long. Germline assignment: CDR1 LGHNT and CDR2 FRNRAP. The CDR3 coding sequence is TGTGCTAGTGGCCCTGGGACTCTTTCTAGCACAGATACGCAGTATTTT. It encodes CASGPGTLSSTDTQYF. The entire variable domain, with the rest obtained from reference TRBV12-5 and TRBJ2-3, is as follows: DARVTQTPRHKVTEMGQEVTMRCQPILGHNTVFWYRQTMMQGLELLAYFRNRAPLDDSGMPKDRFSAEMPDATLATLKIQPSEPRDSAVYFCASGPGTLSSTDTQYFGPGTRLTVL.

The chain uses TRBV6-5 and TRBJ2-2; TRBD2 is a possible D gene (5 bases). The V gene's germline CDR1 is MNHEY and CDR2 SVGAGI. The CDR3 totals 14 residues. V lost 2 bases and J lost 3, with 7 bases in between. CDR3 sequence (DNA): TGTGCCAGCAGTTACATGCGGGACACCGGGGAGCTGTTTTTT. Translating gives CASSYMRDTGELFF.

The rearrangement uses TRBV7-6 and TRBJ1-6, with 9 bases matching TRBD1. With 4 bases clipped from V and 6 bases from J, the junction kept 4 bases outside the gene matches. The CDR3 totals 15 residues. Germline CDR1 is SGHVS and CDR2 is FNYEAQ. The CDR3, as DNA: TGTGCCAGCAGCTATCGACAGGGGGGTAATTCACCCCTCCACTTT. It specifies CASSYRQGGNSPLHF.

The chain employs TRBV10-3 and TRBJ2-7; D could derive from TRBD1 or TRBD2 (5 bases each). Trimming took 4 bases from V and 0 from J, leaving 10 bases between them. Germline values: CDR1 ENHRY, CDR2 SYGVKD. There are 14 residues in the CDR3. The DNA for the CDR3 is TGTGCCATCAGTGGGGACGGGCTCTCCTACGAGCAGTACTTC. Amino acid sequence: CAISGDGLSYEQYF.

The chain has TRBV6-1 and TRBJ2-1; TRBD2 agrees at 9 bases. The CDR3 length is 15 residues. V was pared by 0 bases and J by 8 bases, with 5 bases of the junction left unmatched. CDR1 is MNHNS and CDR2 is SASEGT in the germline V gene. CDR3 amino acids: CASSEASAGGYEQFF. The CDR3 region has the DNA TGTGCCAGCAGTGAAGCTTCGGCGGGGGGGTATGAGCAGTTCTTC.

The chain is built from TRBV2 and TRBJ1-1; D is ambiguous. The V end was cut by 4 bases, the J end by 9 bases, with 9 bases between. The length of the CDR3 is 11 residues. Germline CDR1 SNHLY, CDR2 FYNNEI. The CDR3 here is CASSVGQKAFF. The DNA for the CDR3 is TGTGCCAGCAGTGTTGGGCAGAAAGCTTTCTTT.

This chain connects TRBV5-1 to TRBJ1-1, with no clear D. Germline loops: CDR1 SGHRS, CDR2 YFSETQ. Trimming pared 4 bases from V and 5 bases from J, leaving 18 bases between. This CDR3 comprises 15 residues. CDR3 amino acids: CASSPRQEGQTEAFF. Here the CDR3 DNA reads TGCGCCAGCAGCCCACGACAAGAGGGCCAAACTGAAGCTTTCTTT.

In its sample, this clone was seen a few times. The chain uses TRBV7-3 and TRBJ2-3; TRBD2 aligns across 10 bases. The CDR3 extends over 13 amino acids. V trimming: 8 bases; J trimming: 5 bases; junction bases outside the gene matches: 4. Germline V gene data show CDR1 as SGHTA and CDR2 as FQGTGA. The DNA of the CDR3 is TGTGCCAGCGCTAGCGGGAGTGAAGATACGCAGTATTTT. It codes for CASASGSEDTQYF.

V is TRBV11-3 and J is TRBJ2-5; 14 positions match TRBD2. The germline V gene encodes CDR1 SGHNT and CDR2 YENEEA. The CDR3 is 16 amino acids. V lost 5 bases to trimming and J lost 4 bases; unmatched junction nucleotides: 6. In DNA, the CDR3 is TGTGCCAGCAGCGAGGGACTAGCGGGAGAGAGAGAGACCCAGTACTTC. Translation: CASSEGLAGERETQYF.

This clone was recorded a few times. The chain combines TRBV6-4 with TRBJ2-1, with 10 nucleotides matching TRBD2. J gave up 7 bases and V 6 bases, and 12 bases lay outside the gene matches. The germline V gene has CDR1 MRHNA and CDR2 SNTAGT. The CDR3 consists of 16 residues. CDR3 DNA: TGTGCCAGCAGCCCATCGAGCGGGGGGGCGGGAAATGAGCAGTTCTTC. It yields the protein CASSPSSGGAGNEQFF.

The chain carries TRBV11-2 and TRBJ2-7; possibly TRBD2 for D (7 bases). CDR1 and CDR2 (germline): SGHAT, FQNNGV. The ends were cut back, 3 bases at V and 6 bases at J, with 15 bases in the middle. The CDR3 spans 14 residues. The DNA of the CDR3 is TGTGCCAGCAGCTTGGGAGAAAGGGGGGGCGAGCAGTACTTC. This translates into CASSLGERGGEQYF.

As regards this clone: One end of the junction is discordant with germline, which a read error may explain. The chain links TRBV6-5 to TRBJ1-6; 7 bases are a match to TRBD1. This CDR3 is built from 15 residues. CDR1 is MNHEY and CDR2 is SVGAGI in the germline V gene. CDR3 nucleotide sequence: TGTGCCAGCAGACGAACGACAGGGCCTAATTCCCCCCTCCACTTT. It yields the protein CASRRTTGPNSPLHF.

The chain joins TRBV13 to TRBJ2-3; TRBD1 might be the D (5 bases). The CDR3 has 16 residues. Trimming pared 5 bases from V and 0 bases from J, leaving 15 bases between. The V gene's germline CDR1 is PRHDT and CDR2 FYEKMQ (reference sequence). CDR3 loop: CASSPGHYGSTDTQYF. CDR3 DNA sequence: TGTGCCAGCAGCCCCGGACACTATGGTAGCACAGATACGCAGTATTTT. The variable domain in full, with the rest retrieved from reference TRBV13 and TRBJ2-3, is AAGVIQSPRHLIKEKRETATLKCYPIPRHDTVYWYQQGPGQDPQFLISFYEKMQSDKGSIPDRFSAQQFSDYHSELNMSSLELGDSALYFCASSPGHYGSTDTQYFGPGTRLTVL.

The V call is TRBV18, the J call TRBJ1-1; no clear D. The CDR3 has 17 residues. The V and J ends lost 0 bases and 0 bases respectively, with 14 bases between them. Per germline, CDR1 KGHSH and CDR2 LQKENI. CDR3 coding DNA: TGTGCCAGCTCACCACCCTCCGGGCGGTGGGTGAACACTGAAGCTTTCTTT. Encoded protein: CASSPPSGRWVNTEAFF.

The CDR3 spells CASTVGAGGFYNEQFF. The CDR3 DNA follows: TGTGCCAGTACTGTTGGAGCGGGAGGATTTTACAATGAGCAGTTCTTC. V is TRBV19 and J is TRBJ2-1; 9 nucleotides match TRBD2. The germline V gene encodes CDR1 LNHDA and CDR2 SQIVND (reference sequence). The CDR3 length is 16 residues. V shed 7 bases and J 4 bases; nucleotides not matched to a gene: 11.

The rearrangement joins TRBV5-1 to TRBJ2-5; TRBD2 matches 12 bases. Germline V gene lookup returns CDR1 SGHRS and CDR2 YFSETQ. This CDR3 contains 16 residues. V dropped 4 bases and J dropped 1; count of bases not matched to a gene: 5. CDR3 sequence: CASSVSGLAGQETQYF. CDR3 DNA: TGCGCCAGCAGCGTATCGGGACTAGCGGGCCAAGAGACCCAGTACTTC.

The V call is TRBV5-1, the J call TRBJ2-1, with a possible D match to TRBD2 (6 bases). The CDR3 is 13 amino acids. Trimming pared 0 bases from V and 9 bases from J, leaving 10 bases between. Per germline, CDR1 SGHRS and CDR2 YFSETQ. CDR3 in DNA: TGCGCCAGCAGCTTGGCCCTAGCGAGTGAGCAGTTCTTC. Translation: CASSLALASEQFF. The whole variable domain, remainder taken from reference TRBV5-1 and TRBJ2-1, is KAGVTQTPRYLIKTRGQQVTLSCSPISGHRSVSWYQQTPGQGLQFLFEYFSETQRNKGNFPGRFSGRQFSNSRSEMNVSTLELGDSALYLCASSLALASEQFFGPGTRLTVL.

Only one count was recorded for this clone. The V gene is TRBV2, the J gene TRBJ2-1; D might be TRBD1 or TRBD2, each matching 5 bases. CDR3 length: 16 residues. Germline V gene data show CDR1 as SNHLY and CDR2 as FYNNEI. The V end was cut by 9 bases, the J end by 8 bases, with 26 bases between. CDR3 nucleotides: TGTGCCAGTTCGTTTGGGGGTAGCGTCATTATCGATGAGCAGTTCTTC. This encodes CASSFGGSVIIDEQFF.

Written as DNA, the CDR3 is TGTGCCAGCAGACCCGGCGGGGCCCGGGGAGGCTACACCTTC. Encoded protein: CASRPGGARGGYTF. V gene TRBV6-5 combines with J gene TRBJ1-2, with D possibly TRBD1 on 5 matching bases. The CDR3 is 14 residues long. Per germline, CDR1 MNHEY and CDR2 SVGAGI. Trimming took off 6 bases at V and 8 bases at J, with 19 bases between the two ends.

This clone has more than one count but fewer than ten. CDR3 nucleotide sequence: TGTGCCAGCAGCCAAGCCGGGACGTTCGAGGACGAGCAGTACTTC. It codes for CASSQAGTFEDEQYF. The V and J genes are TRBV3-1 (or the pseudogene TRBV3-2) and TRBJ2-7; the D gene could be TRBD1 or TRBD2 (5 bases each). This CDR3 is built from 15 residues. Germline lookup yields CDR1 LGHDT and CDR2 YNNKEL (reference sequence). The V end lost 1 base, the J end lost 5 bases, and 15 bases lay between the germline ends.

This chain uses TRBV19 with TRBJ2-7; no definite D call. In germline, CDR1 is LNHDA, CDR2 SQIVND (reference sequence). V lost 3 bases and J lost 5, with 5 bases in between. The CDR3 covers 11 residues. The CDR3 DNA reads as TGTGCCAGTAGTATGTATAACGAGCAGTACTTC. Translated: CASSMYNEQYF.